What follows are 10 T cell receptor beta chains derived from one specimen sequenced in a study of cytomegalovirus exposure and HLA in healthy donors. PCR was performed using 60 Vbeta and 13 Jbeta primers. The assay was immunoSEQ multiplex PCR, and TCRdb's table has in-frame clones only and misses some. The specimen's table records about 210,000 clones. Material for sequencing was PBMCs. The receptors derive from a woman in her twenties or thirties in good health and CMV-seropositive.

The chain carries TRBV5-1 and TRBJ1-3; TRBD1 matches at 9 bases. Germline CDR1 SGHRS, CDR2 YFSETQ. The CDR3 spans 20 residues. The V segment lost 2 bases and the J segment 0 bases; nucleotides outside the gene matches: 15. The DNA of the CDR3 is TGCGCCAGCAGCTTTGAAGGCCTCAGGGACAGGGCTTACTCTGGAAACACCATATATTTT. Translation: CASSFEGLRDRAYSGNTIYF.

The genes are TRBV15 and TRBJ1-5; no clear D gene. Trimming took off 0 bases at V and 2 bases at J, with 5 bases between the two ends. The germline gives CDR1 LNHNV, CDR2 YYDKDF (reference sequence). The CDR3 runs 14 residues. The CDR3 region has the DNA TGTGCCACCAGCAGAGATCCCGGCAATCAGCCCCAGCATTTT. Its protein product is CATSRDPGNQPQHF.

The J gene is TRBJ2-7, the V gene TRBV27; D is perhaps TRBD2 (5 bases). Germline V CDR1 and CDR2: MNHEY, SMNVEV (reference sequence). Trimming stripped 1 base from V and 0 bases from J, with 10 bases between. The CDR3 sequence is 15 residues long. The CDR3 DNA follows: TGTGCCAGCAGTTTATTCCCGGGATCCTCCTACGAGCAGTACTTC. As protein: CASSLFPGSSYEQYF.

The chain joins TRBV5-1 to TRBJ2-7; TRBD1 matches 9 bases. The CDR3 contains 18 residues. The V gene end was trimmed by 6 bases and the J gene end by 0 bases; junction bases not matched to a gene: 16. CDR1 is SGHRS and CDR2 is YFSETQ in the germline V gene. CDR3: CASKSVDRGYRSSYEQYF. CDR3 coding DNA: TGCGCCAGCAAGAGCGTGGACAGGGGATATCGAAGCTCCTACGAGCAGTACTTC.

The gene calls are TRBV7-2 and TRBJ1-4; perhaps TRBD1 as D (6 bases). V lost 1 base, J lost 0 bases, and 15 bases lay in between. From germline, CDR1 is SGHTA and CDR2 FQGNSA. The CDR3 contains 18 residues. CDR3 in amino acids: CASSLGGRGYATNEKLFF. The CDR3 region has the DNA TGTGCCAGCAGCTTAGGCGGCAGGGGATATGCAACTAATGAAAAACTGTTTTTT.

The CDR3 nucleotides are TGTGCCAGCAGCAAAGGGACAGGGCCCACCTACGAGCAGTACTTC. Protein sequence: CASSKGTGPTYEQYF. V is TRBV21-1 and J is TRBJ2-7; the table assigns TRBD1, which was not confirmed against the DNA. TRBV21-1 is noted as a pseudogene. The CDR3 spans 15 residues.

J is TRBJ1-4 and V is TRBV6-5, with 8 positions matching TRBD1. This CDR3 has 14 residues. Germline CDR1 reads MNHEY; CDR2 reads SVGAGI. The junction had 4 bases not matched to a gene; V was cut back by 6 bases and J by 4 bases. The CDR3 bases are TGTGCCAGCAGCAGGACAGGGATTAATGAAAAACTGTTTTTT. It yields the protein CASSRTGINEKLFF.

The chain uses TRBV5-1 and TRBJ1-5; maybe TRBD1 (6 bases). CDR3 length: 15 amino acids. V was clipped by 4 bases and J by 0 bases, with 11 bases between them. Germline V lookup: CDR1 SGHRS, CDR2 YFSETQ. CDR3 in DNA: TGCGCCAGCAGCCTAGGGGGTTCTAGCAATCAGCCCCAGCATTTT. Protein product: CASSLGGSSNQPQHF.

The chain combines TRBV30 with TRBJ1-3; 8 bases are shared with TRBD1. The CDR3 runs to 14 residues. The germline V gene has CDR1 GTSNPN and CDR2 SVGIG (reference sequence). After removal of 1 base from V and 4 bases from J, the junction contained 3 bases not matched to a gene. The chain's CDR3 is CAWSAWTGGNTIYF. The CDR3 bases are TGTGCCTGGAGTGCCTGGACAGGGGGAAACACCATATATTTT.

The rearrangement uses TRBV7-2 and TRBJ2-1; TRBD2 matches 12 bases. Germline trimming cut 1 base from V and 6 bases from J; bases unmatched to any gene: 4. Germline V CDR1 and CDR2: SGHTA, FQGNSA. CDR3 length: 16 amino acids. DNA for the CDR3: TGTGCCAGCAGCTTAGTTACTAGCGGGGGGCTCAATGAGCAGTTCTTC. Translation: CASSLVTSGGLNEQFF.